The following is a TCR beta chain sequence with its context. Its antigen is currently unknown. General study points: The larger cohort examined one V-J beta rearrangement, not whole repertoires.

In germline, CDR1 is DFQATT, CDR2 SNEGSKA (reference sequence). V was trimmed by 8 bases and J by 6 bases, leaving 11 bases between them. The CDR3 covers 11 residues. Full-length variable regions came from constant-region reverse primers plus semi-nested Nested Universal Primer A PCR. TCRdb analysed the 5' RACE reads with MiXCR anew, one entry per CDR3 protein. The repertoire holds 60,000 to 65,000 distinct CDR3 sequences, roughly 30% seen once, with approximately 2.2% in the top ten. The sequence came from a female donor with breast cancer. The chain couples TRBV20-1 to TRBJ2-1; a weak D match, TRBD1 (5 bases). Sequencing was done on a sample of tumor-infiltrating naive CD4+ T cells sorted from the breast tumor. Specified subset: naive CD4+ T cells, CD4+CD45RA+CD25-. CDR3 coding DNA: TGCAGTCCTTATCAGGGCAATGAGCAGTTCTTC. It is translated as CSPYQGNEQFF.